Each of the 25 T cell receptor beta chains below was sequenced from the same sample in a study of shared clonotypes between healthy human individuals. Sequencing was performed with immunoSEQ multiplex PCR; in TCRdb, only in-frame clones are kept and a portion is missing. The sample includes about 2 million clones, just under 95% of them seen just once. It was CD45RO-negative cells, positively selected for CCR7, that made up naive CD8 cells, with terminally differentiated effector memory CD45RA+ cells excluded. Specimen: naive CD8+ T cells sorted from blood. These receptors came from a man between 18 and 35 years old in good health.

The chain couples TRBV5-1 to TRBJ1-3; possibly TRBD1 for D (5 bases). Germline V gene lookup returns CDR1 SGHRS and CDR2 YFSETQ. V lost 1 base to trimming and J lost 3 bases, with 11 bases between them. CDR3 length equals 15 residues. CDR3 region: CASSLRPTDGNTIYF. CDR3 DNA sequence: TGCGCCAGCAGCTTGAGACCGACAGATGGAAACACCATATATTTT.

The CDR3: CASSYSQGLTQETQYF. The DNA for the CDR3 is TGTGCCAGCAGTTACTCGCAGGGGCTGACCCAAGAGACCCAGTACTTC. The chain employs TRBV6-5 and TRBJ2-5; maybe TRBD1 (6 bases). The V end was cut by 0 bases, the J end by 1 base, with 12 bases between. The CDR3 has 16 residues. Germline CDR1 is MNHEY and CDR2 is SVGAGI.

V is TRBV7-9 and J is TRBJ2-7, with 7 bases fitting TRBD1. Germline CDR1 and CDR2: SEHNR and FQNEAQ (reference sequence). This CDR3 comprises 14 residues. The J segment lost 6 bases and the V segment lost 2 bases, leaving 7 bases of the junction unmatched. Here the CDR3 reads CASSLSETGFEQYF. For the CDR3, the DNA is TGTGCCAGCAGCTTATCGGAGACAGGGTTCGAGCAGTACTTC.

This rearrangement joins TRBV9 to TRBJ2-5, with D perhaps matching TRBD1 or TRBD2 (5 bases each). The CDR3 runs to 15 residues. Germline CDR1 is SGDLS and CDR2 is YYNGEE. The V and J ends lost 0 bases and 2 bases respectively, with 11 bases between them. The CDR3 loop is CASSVGRGLQETQYF. The CDR3 DNA reads as TGTGCCAGCAGCGTAGGTCGGGGCCTTCAAGAGACCCAGTACTTC.

The chain employs TRBV4-3 and TRBJ2-7, with 7 bases fitting TRBD2. The CDR3 sequence is 15 residues long. Germline values: CDR1 LGHNA, CDR2 YSLEER. The V segment lost 1 base and the J segment 1 base; nucleotides outside the gene matches: 4. CDR3 residues: CASSQVWDYSYEQYF. The CDR3 bases are TGCGCCAGCAGCCAAGTCTGGGACTATTCCTACGAGCAGTACTTC.

Regarding this clone: The same CDR3 arises from other DNA sequences in this sample as well. V is TRBV19 and J is TRBJ2-1; 9 nucleotides agree with TRBD2. This CDR3 spans 13 amino acids. Germline lookup yields CDR1 LNHDA and CDR2 SQIVND (reference sequence). Losses at the gene ends were 6 bases for V and 4 bases for J; bases not matched to a gene: 1. This chain's CDR3 is CASRGLAYNEQFF. Written as DNA, the CDR3 is TGTGCCAGTAGGGGACTAGCTTACAATGAGCAGTTCTTC.

Comment on this clone: Distinct nucleotide sequences in the sample also encode this CDR3. The rearrangement links TRBV11-2 to TRBJ1-4; D is unclear. This CDR3 is 13 amino acids long. Trimming took off 0 bases at V and 5 bases at J, with 4 bases between the two ends. Germline CDR1 is SGHAT and CDR2 is FQNNGV. The CDR3 bases are TGTGCCAGCAGCTTAGACCCCAATGAAAAACTGTTTTTT. Amino acids: CASSLDPNEKLFF.

As DNA, the CDR3 is TGTGCCAGCAGCGCCGAGGGGGCGCTGGGAAACACCATATATTTT. It is translated as CASSAEGALGNTIYF. The V call is TRBV9, the J call TRBJ1-3; 7 bases are shared with TRBD1. There are 15 residues in the CDR3. V shed 3 bases, J shed 4 bases, and the junction held 7 bases outside the gene matches. Germline CDR1 SGDLS, CDR2 YYNGEE.

Notes on this clone: In the same sample, other DNA sequences code for this CDR3. The J gene is TRBJ2-7, the V gene TRBV29-1, with 8 bases that match TRBD1. Germline-derived CDR1 and CDR2 are SQVTM and ANQGSEA. The CDR3 runs to 12 residues. Trimming at V came to 4 bases and at J to 3 bases, leaving 2 bases not matched to a gene. In nucleotides, the CDR3 is TGCAGCGTTGCCGGACAGGGCTACGAGCAGTACTTC. Protein sequence: CSVAGQGYEQYF.

The CDR3 DNA follows: TGTGCCAGCTGGGGGGTAGAAGAGACCCAGTACTTC. Its protein is CASWGVEETQYF. The rearrangement links TRBV7-9 to TRBJ2-5; D is possibly TRBD2 (6 bases). The CDR3 length is 12 residues. From germline, CDR1 is SEHNR and CDR2 FQNEAQ (reference sequence). V was pared by 8 bases and J by 3 bases, with 10 bases between. The whole variable domain, filled in from reference TRBV7-9 and TRBJ2-5, reads DTGVSQNPRHKITKRGQNVTFRCDPISEHNRLYWYRQTLGQGPEFLTYFQNEAQLEKSRLLSDRFSAERPKGSFSTLEIQRTEQGDSAMYLCASWGVEETQYFGPGTRLLVL.

The V call is TRBV29-1, the J call TRBJ2-2, with TRBD2 matching 8 bases. The CDR3 totals 13 residues. CDR1 and CDR2 from the germline V gene are SQVTM and ANQGSEA. The V gene end was trimmed by 7 bases and the J gene end by 1 base; junction bases not matched to a gene: 2. CDR3 in DNA: TGCAGCGCACTAGCGGAGAACACCGGGGAGCTGTTTTTT. Translating it yields CSALAENTGELFF.

For this clone: Additional DNA sequences in this sample encode the identical CDR3. The V and J genes are TRBV6-5 and TRBJ1-4; D gene ambiguous. V was clipped by 0 bases and J by 1 base, with 9 bases between them. Germline V gene data show CDR1 as MNHEY and CDR2 as SVGAGI. The CDR3 is 16 amino acids. The CDR3 spells CASSYSVGETNEKLFF. CDR3 sequence (DNA): TGTGCCAGCAGTTACTCGGTCGGGGAAACTAATGAAAAACTGTTTTTT.

This clone was detected only a few times. This sample includes further DNA sequences coding for the same CDR3. The chain uses TRBV6-5 and TRBJ2-7, with 7 bases that match TRBD2. V trimming: 6 bases; J trimming: 6 bases; junction bases outside the gene matches: 5. Germline CDR1 is MNHEY and CDR2 is SVGAGI. The CDR3 length is 12 residues. CDR3 in amino acids: CASRGGGGEQYF. The CDR3 DNA reads TGTGCCAGCAGAGGCGGGGGTGGCGAGCAGTACTTC.

The chain has TRBV5-6 and TRBJ2-5; weak D call: TRBD1 (5 bases). The J call is in doubt because the DNA end fits TRBJ2-7 better. The germline gives CDR1 SGHDT, CDR2 YYEEEE. The CDR3 extends over 13 amino acids. This CDR3 reads CASSWGQGYEQYF. The CDR3 nucleotides are TGTGCCAGCAGCTGGGGCCAGGGTTACGAGCAGTACTTC.

The chain combines TRBV27 with TRBJ2-7; 13 bases agree with TRBD2. CDR1 is MNHEY, CDR2 SMNVEV, per germline (reference sequence). J was trimmed by 6 bases and V by 9 bases; bases with no gene match: 8. The CDR3 is made up of 14 amino acids. The CDR3 region is CARVPRLAGGEQYF. DNA for the CDR3: TGTGCCAGAGTCCCCAGACTAGCGGGGGGCGAGCAGTACTTC.

For this clone: Within the sample, other DNA sequences also encode this same CDR3. The chain's CDR3 is CASSWGQGSYEQYF. CDR3 nucleotides: TGTGCCAGCAGTTGGGGACAGGGGTCCTACGAGCAGTACTTC. This chain links TRBV27 with TRBJ2-7, with TRBD1 identical over 10 bases. CDR3 size: 14 residues. Germline V gene lookup returns CDR1 MNHEY and CDR2 SMNVEV (reference sequence). The V and J ends lost 4 bases and 1 base, in that order; junction bases with no gene match: 1.

The chain has TRBV19 and TRBJ1-4; D not resolved. Germline values: CDR1 LNHDA, CDR2 SQIVND (reference sequence). The V and J ends lost 0 bases and 8 bases respectively, with 16 bases between them. This CDR3 is 16 amino acids long. The CDR3 sequence: CASSIDQPGSEEKLFF. As DNA, the CDR3 is TGTGCCAGTAGTATAGACCAGCCGGGTTCCGAAGAAAAACTGTTTTTT.

The chain couples TRBV11-2 to TRBJ2-7; 8 positions match TRBD2. Germline CDR1 is SGHAT and CDR2 is FQNNGV. The CDR3 covers 17 residues. The V gene end was trimmed by 0 bases and the J gene end by 1 base; junction bases not matched to a gene: 8. CDR3 bases: TGTGCCAGCAGCTTAGAAAGGGGACTAGGAGTTTCCTACGAGCAGTACTTC. Translation: CASSLERGLGVSYEQYF.

The chain has TRBV7-9 and TRBJ1-1, with no clear D. CDR3 size: 14 residues. V lost 3 bases, J lost 5 bases, and 13 bases lay in between. Germline CDR1 and CDR2: SEHNR and FQNEAQ (reference sequence). CDR3 DNA: TGTGCCAGCAGCTTCTCGGAGGGTTCAACTGAAGCTTTCTTT. It translates to CASSFSEGSTEAFF.

The V call is TRBV6-4, the J call TRBJ2-7; D is unclear. CDR1 and CDR2 from the germline V gene are MRHNA and SNTAGT. Deletions cut 7 bases from V and 1 base from J, with 11 bases between. CDR3 length: 13 amino acids. CDR3 in DNA: TGTGCCAGCACCCTAGACGGTTCCTACGAGCAGTACTTC. It translates to CASTLDGSYEQYF.

This chain connects TRBV25-1 to TRBJ2-7; 7 nucleotides align to TRBD1. The V and J ends lost 2 bases and 4 bases, in that order; junction bases with no gene match: 8. CDR1 and CDR2 from the germline V gene are MGHDK and SYGVNS. This CDR3 contains 15 residues. The CDR3 region is CASSEVGTGEYEQYF. CDR3 nucleotide sequence: TGTGCCAGCAGTGAAGTTGGTACAGGGGAGTACGAGCAGTACTTC.

The chain combines TRBV28 with TRBJ2-3; D gene uncertain. V was clipped by 3 bases and J by 0 bases, with 7 bases between them. This CDR3 has 14 amino acids. Germline assignment: CDR1 MDHEN and CDR2 SYDVKM. CDR3 coding DNA: TGTGCCAGCAGTTTCGGCTATAGCACAGATACGCAGTATTTT. Protein product: CASSFGYSTDTQYF.

The chain employs TRBV21-1 and TRBJ2-7; the D call in the table, TRBD2, was not verified against the DNA. TRBV21-1 is flagged as a pseudogene. The CDR3 extends over 15 amino acids. CDR3 nucleotides: TGTGCCAGCAGCAGAAATCATGTAGAGGCCTACGAGCAGTACTTC. Its translation is CASSRNHVEAYEQYF.

V and J are TRBV1 and TRBJ1-3; the table's D call of TRBD1 was not tested on the DNA. TRBV1 is an annotated pseudogene. CDR3 length equals 17 residues. Here the CDR3 DNA reads TGCACCAGCAGCCAACACAGGGGGCTCCCTACTGGAAACACCATATATTTT. It codes for CTSSQHRGLPTGNTIYF.

The chain carries TRBV7-2 and TRBJ2-3; 9 bases line up with TRBD2. The J segment lost 5 bases and the V segment lost 1 base, leaving 7 bases of the junction unmatched. The CDR3 is 16 amino acids. Germline-derived CDR1 and CDR2 are SGHTA and FQGNSA. CDR3 region: CASSLEVGLAGDTQYF. The CDR3 DNA is TGTGCCAGCAGCTTAGAGGTGGGACTAGCAGGAGATACGCAGTATTTT. Full variable domain (rest looked up from reference TRBV7-2 and TRBJ2-3): GAGVSQSPSNKVTEKGKDVELRCDPISGHTALYWYRQSLGQGLEFLIYFQGNSAPDKSGLPSDRFSAERTGGSVSTLTIQRTQQEDSAVYLCASSLEVGLAGDTQYFGPGTRLTVL.